A single sample is the source of the 14 T cell receptor beta chains below, sequenced in a study of Ad26.COV2.S vaccination and SARS-CoV-2 variants. The sample's treatment: some 20 received Ad26.COV2.S at low or high dose, single or two shots; about 5 received placebo; per-sample allocation not given. Collection of samples fell on day 63 after the first vaccine or placebo injection. The method was immunoSEQ multiplex PCR; TCRdb's version includes in-frame clones alone and lacks a portion of them. The sample carries over 350,000 clones, about 88% recorded once. The sequencing used peripheral blood, collected in a trial of Ad26.COV2.S vaccine versus placebo. Every receptor here comes from a person aged 18-60 years who received the Ad26.COV2.S COVID-19 vaccine or a placebo.

The chain is built from TRBV9 and TRBJ2-7; TRBD2 matches at 8 bases. The CDR3 has 14 residues. Germline V gives CDR1 SGDLS, CDR2 YYNGEE. The trim removed 0 bases at V and 4 bases at J, leaving 3 bases unmatched. CDR3 DNA: TGTGCCAGCAGCGTAGCGGGGGGGGTGTACGAGCAGTACTTC. The encoded protein is CASSVAGGVYEQYF.

The V call is TRBV11-2, the J call TRBJ1-6, with TRBD1 matching 8 bases. The trim removed 1 base at V and 10 bases at J, leaving 12 bases unmatched. Germline V gene data show CDR1 as SGHAT and CDR2 as FQNNGV. The CDR3 loop spans 17 amino acids. CDR3 DNA: TGTGCCAGCAGCTTAGGCCGACTAGGACAGGGAAACTCACCCCTCCACTTT. Translating gives CASSLGRLGQGNSPLHF. Full variable domain (missing parts from reference TRBV11-2 and TRBJ1-6): EAGVAQSPRYKIIEKRQSVAFWCNPISGHATLYWYQQILGQGPKLLIQFQNNGVVDDSQLPKDRFSAERLKGVDSTLKIQPAKLEDSAVYLCASSLGRLGQGNSPLHFGNGTRLTVT.

The chain is built from TRBV27 and TRBJ2-1, with D possibly being TRBD1 (5 bases). Trimming took 3 bases from V and 5 from J, leaving 8 bases between them. CDR3 length: 13 amino acids. Germline V lookup: CDR1 MNHEY, CDR2 SMNVEV (reference sequence). The CDR3: CASSFFRDNEQFF. CDR3 DNA sequence: TGTGCCAGCAGTTTTTTCAGGGACAATGAGCAGTTCTTC.

The CDR3 DNA follows: TGTGCCAGCAGGTTCCAGAGCTCTGGAAACACCATATATTTT. Amino acids: CASRFQSSGNTIYF. The chain recombines TRBV2 with TRBJ1-3; D not certain. The V end lost 6 bases, the J end lost 0 bases, and 9 bases lay between the germline ends. The CDR3 is 14 residues long. From germline, CDR1 is SNHLY and CDR2 FYNNEI.

The gene calls are TRBV10-2 and TRBJ2-7; TRBD1 agrees at 8 bases. The CDR3 is 14 amino acids. Germline CDR1 reads WSHSY; CDR2 reads SAAADI. V shed 4 bases, J shed 0 bases, and the junction held 2 bases outside the gene matches. The CDR3 protein is CASSGTGGSYEQYF. CDR3 in DNA: TGCGCCAGCAGTGGAACAGGGGGCTCCTACGAGCAGTACTTC.

Notes on this clone: This same CDR3 is encoded by further DNA sequences in the sample. The chain carries TRBV9 and TRBJ1-2; 7 bases agree with TRBD1. This CDR3 has 14 amino acids. The junction had 2 bases not matched to a gene; V was cut back by 0 bases and J by 3 bases. Germline lookup yields CDR1 SGDLS and CDR2 YYNGEE. The CDR3 nucleotides read TGTGCCAGCAGCGTAGGACAGGGCTACTATGGCTACACCTTC. Translating it yields CASSVGQGYYGYTF.

This clone was recorded once. This chain uses TRBV7-6 with TRBJ2-1, with 7 nucleotides matching TRBD1. CDR3 length: 13 amino acids. Trimming took 5 bases from V and 10 from J; bases not matched to a gene: 8. The germline CDR1 and CDR2 sequences are SGHVS and FNYEAQ. CDR3 DNA sequence: TGTGCCAGCAGCGGCCCGGACAGGAGAGAGCAGTTCTTC. This encodes CASSGPDRREQFF.

The V gene is TRBV29-1, the J gene TRBJ1-1; TRBD1 is a possible D gene (5 bases). The CDR3 is made up of 11 amino acids. Germline V gives CDR1 SQVTM, CDR2 ANQGSEA. The CDR3 here is CSGGSNTEAFF. As DNA, the CDR3 is TGCAGTGGGGGATCTAACACTGAAGCTTTCTTT.

There are a few counts of this clone. The CDR3 spells CAWNDREHGYTF. The CDR3 bases are TGTGCCTGGAACGACAGGGAACATGGCTACACCTTC. The chain is built from TRBV30 and TRBJ1-2; 7 nucleotides agree with TRBD1. Germline assignment: CDR1 GTSNPN and CDR2 SVGIG (reference sequence). The CDR3 totals 12 residues. V shed 4 bases and J 6 bases; nucleotides not matched to a gene: 5.

The chain carries TRBV19 and TRBJ2-5, with 9 bases matching TRBD1. The CDR3 covers 15 residues. The V gene's germline CDR1 is LNHDA and CDR2 SQIVND (reference sequence). Trimming took 4 bases from V and 5 from J; bases not matched to a gene: 8. The CDR3 bases are TGTGCCAGTAGTACTCCGGGACAGGGTTCGGAGACCCAGTACTTC. It codes for CASSTPGQGSETQYF. The full variable domain, completed using reference TRBV19 and TRBJ2-5, is DGGITQSPKYLFRKEGQNVTLSCEQNLNHDAMYWYRQDPGQGLRLIYYSQIVNDFQKGDIAEGYSVSREKKESFPLTVTSAQKNPTAFYLCASSTPGQGSETQYFGPGTRLLVL.

The gene calls are TRBV3-1 (or the pseudogene TRBV3-2) and TRBJ1-1; 9 bases map to TRBD1. Trimming took 1 base from V and 6 from J; bases not matched to a gene: 6. The CDR3 totals 15 residues. Per the germline V gene, CDR1 is LGHDT and CDR2 is YNNKEL (reference sequence). The CDR3 region is CASSQAHRGQAEAFF. In DNA, the CDR3 is TGTGCCAGCAGCCAAGCCCACAGGGGGCAGGCTGAAGCTTTCTTT.

The chain recombines TRBV11-2 with TRBJ1-5; D is undetermined. The CDR3 is made up of 15 amino acids. In germline, CDR1 is SGHAT, CDR2 FQNNGV. The ends were cut back, 1 base at V and 0 bases at J, with 7 bases in the middle. The CDR3 DNA follows: TGTGCCAGCAGCTTAGTAGGCAATAGCAATCAGCCCCAGCATTTT. This codes for CASSLVGNSNQPQHF.

The J gene is TRBJ1-2, the V gene TRBV20-1; a weak D match, TRBD1 (5 bases). The CDR3 loop spans 11 amino acids. The V end was cut by 6 bases, the J end by 6 bases, with 11 bases between. Germline loops: CDR1 DFQATT, CDR2 SNEGSKA (reference sequence). CDR3 coding DNA: TGCAGTGCAACCGGGACCCATGGCTACACCTTC. This codes for CSATGTHGYTF.

This chain joins TRBV5-1 and TRBJ1-2; 10 bases align to TRBD1. Germline lookup yields CDR1 SGHRS and CDR2 YFSETQ. The CDR3 consists of 13 residues. Trimming cost V 4 bases and J 5 bases; bases outside gene matches: 2. The CDR3 loop is CASSAGQGYGYTF. The CDR3, as DNA: TGCGCCAGCAGCGCGGGACAGGGGTATGGCTACACCTTC. Looking up the rest from reference TRBV5-1 and TRBJ1-2 gives the full variable domain: KAGVTQTPRYLIKTRGQQVTLSCSPISGHRSVSWYQQTPGQGLQFLFEYFSETQRNKGNFPGRFSGRQFSNSRSEMNVSTLELGDSALYLCASSAGQGYGYTFGSGTRLTVV.